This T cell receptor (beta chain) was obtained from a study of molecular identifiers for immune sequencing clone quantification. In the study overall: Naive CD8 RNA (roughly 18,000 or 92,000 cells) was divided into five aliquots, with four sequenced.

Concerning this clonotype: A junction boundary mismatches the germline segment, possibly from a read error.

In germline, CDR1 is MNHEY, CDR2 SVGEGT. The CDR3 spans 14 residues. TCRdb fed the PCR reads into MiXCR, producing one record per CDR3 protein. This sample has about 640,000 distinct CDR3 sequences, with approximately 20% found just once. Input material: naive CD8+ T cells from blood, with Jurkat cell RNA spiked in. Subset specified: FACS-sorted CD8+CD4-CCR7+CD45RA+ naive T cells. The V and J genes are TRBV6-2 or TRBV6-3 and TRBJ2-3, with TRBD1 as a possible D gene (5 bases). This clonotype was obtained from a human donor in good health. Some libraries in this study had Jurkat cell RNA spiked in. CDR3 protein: CASSYATDGDTRYF. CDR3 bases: TGTGCCAGCAGTTACGCGACAGACGGAGATACGCGGTATTTT.